The text below deals with one T cell receptor beta chain. TCRdb keeps only in-frame clones here, not all; method: immunoSEQ multiplex PCR. Of some 71,000 clones in the sample, about 90% were seen once. This sample stems from a study of control samples from healthy donors and cancer patients. CDR1 and CDR2 from the germline V gene are MNHEY and SMNVEV (reference sequence). V was clipped by 5 bases and J by 1 base; unmatched bases: 2. The CDR3 spans 14 residues. This clonotype was obtained from a man between 60 and 75 years old with lung cancer. The chain couples TRBV27 to TRBJ2-7, with 10 bases lining up with TRBD1. Sequenced: PBMCs. The CDR3 DNA follows: TGTGCCAGCAGTCGGACAGGGGGATCCTACGAGCAGTACTTC. Protein sequence: CASSRTGGSYEQYF.